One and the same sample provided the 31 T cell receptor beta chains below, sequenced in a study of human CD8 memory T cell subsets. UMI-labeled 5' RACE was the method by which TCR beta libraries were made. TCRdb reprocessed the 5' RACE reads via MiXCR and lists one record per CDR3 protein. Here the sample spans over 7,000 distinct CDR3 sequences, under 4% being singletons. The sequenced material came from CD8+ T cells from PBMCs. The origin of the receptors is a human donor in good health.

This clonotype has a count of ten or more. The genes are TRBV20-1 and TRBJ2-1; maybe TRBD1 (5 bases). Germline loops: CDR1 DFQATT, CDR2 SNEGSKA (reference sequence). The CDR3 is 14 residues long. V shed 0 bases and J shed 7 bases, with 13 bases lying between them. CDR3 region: CSARDSKGRNEQFF. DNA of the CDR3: TGCAGTGCTAGAGATAGCAAGGGGCGGAATGAGCAGTTCTTC.

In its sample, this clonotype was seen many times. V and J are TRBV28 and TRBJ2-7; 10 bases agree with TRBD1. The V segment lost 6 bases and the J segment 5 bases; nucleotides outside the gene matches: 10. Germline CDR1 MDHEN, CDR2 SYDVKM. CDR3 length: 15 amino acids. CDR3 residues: CASRPSGTGDHEQYF. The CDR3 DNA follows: TGTGCCAGCAGGCCCTCCGGGACAGGGGACCACGAGCAGTACTTC.

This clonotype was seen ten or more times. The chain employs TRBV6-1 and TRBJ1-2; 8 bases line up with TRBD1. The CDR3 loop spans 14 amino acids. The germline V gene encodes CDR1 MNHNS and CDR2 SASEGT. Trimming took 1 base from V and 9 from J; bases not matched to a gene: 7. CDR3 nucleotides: TGTGCCAGCAGTGAAGTGATGGACAGGGCAAGCTACACCTTC. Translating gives CASSEVMDRASYTF.

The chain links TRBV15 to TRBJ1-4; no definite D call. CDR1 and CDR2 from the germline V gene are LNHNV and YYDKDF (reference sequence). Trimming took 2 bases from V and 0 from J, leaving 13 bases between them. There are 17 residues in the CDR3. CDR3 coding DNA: TGTGCCACCAGCAGATTGAGCTTAAAATCAACTAATGAAAAACTGTTTTTT. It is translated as CATSRLSLKSTNEKLFF. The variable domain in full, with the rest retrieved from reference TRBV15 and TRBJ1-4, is DAMVIQNPRYQVTQFGKPVTLSCSQTLNHNVMYWYQQKSSQAPKLLFHYYDKDFNNEADTPDNFQSRRPNTSFCFLDIRSPGLGDTAMYLCATSRLSLKSTNEKLFFGSGTQLSVL.

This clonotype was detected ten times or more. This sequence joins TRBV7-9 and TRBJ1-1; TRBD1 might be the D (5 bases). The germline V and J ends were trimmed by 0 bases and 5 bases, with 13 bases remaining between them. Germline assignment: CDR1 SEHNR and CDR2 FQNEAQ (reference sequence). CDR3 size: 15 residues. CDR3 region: CASSLARVGLTEAFF. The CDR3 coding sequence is TGTGCCAGCAGCTTAGCCAGGGTAGGGTTGACTGAAGCTTTCTTT.

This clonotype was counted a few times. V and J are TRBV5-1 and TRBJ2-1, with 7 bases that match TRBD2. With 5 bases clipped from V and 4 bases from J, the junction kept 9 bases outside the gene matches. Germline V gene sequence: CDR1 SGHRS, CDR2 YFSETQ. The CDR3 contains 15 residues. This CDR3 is CASSRREKGYNEQFF. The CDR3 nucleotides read TGCGCCAGCAGTAGGCGGGAGAAAGGTTACAATGAGCAGTTCTTC.

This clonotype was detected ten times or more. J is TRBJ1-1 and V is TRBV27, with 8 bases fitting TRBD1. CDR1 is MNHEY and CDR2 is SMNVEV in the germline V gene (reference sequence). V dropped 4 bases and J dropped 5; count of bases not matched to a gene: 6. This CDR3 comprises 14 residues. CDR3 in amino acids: CASSSQGAHTEAFF. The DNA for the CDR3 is TGTGCCAGCAGTTCCCAGGGGGCGCATACTGAAGCTTTCTTT.

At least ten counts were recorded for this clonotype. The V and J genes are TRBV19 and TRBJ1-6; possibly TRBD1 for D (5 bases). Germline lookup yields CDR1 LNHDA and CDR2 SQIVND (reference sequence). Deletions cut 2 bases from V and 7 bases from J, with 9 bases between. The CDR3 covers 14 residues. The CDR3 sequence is CASSISGPNSPLHF. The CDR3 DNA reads TGTGCCAGTAGTATATCAGGGCCGAATTCACCCCTCCACTTT.

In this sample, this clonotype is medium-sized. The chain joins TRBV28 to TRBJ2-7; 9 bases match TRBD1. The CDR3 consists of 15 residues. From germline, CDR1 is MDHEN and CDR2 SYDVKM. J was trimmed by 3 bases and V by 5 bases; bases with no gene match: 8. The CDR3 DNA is TGTGCCAGCAGTGAGGACAGGGGAACCTACTACGAGCAGTACTTC. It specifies CASSEDRGTYYEQYF.

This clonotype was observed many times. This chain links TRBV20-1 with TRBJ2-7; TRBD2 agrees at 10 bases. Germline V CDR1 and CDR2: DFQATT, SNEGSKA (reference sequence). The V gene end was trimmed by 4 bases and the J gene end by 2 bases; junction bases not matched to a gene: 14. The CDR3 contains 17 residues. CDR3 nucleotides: TGCAGTGCTAACGGTCTAGCGGGAGTAACGTTCCCCTACGAGCAGTACTTC. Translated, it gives CSANGLAGVTFPYEQYF.

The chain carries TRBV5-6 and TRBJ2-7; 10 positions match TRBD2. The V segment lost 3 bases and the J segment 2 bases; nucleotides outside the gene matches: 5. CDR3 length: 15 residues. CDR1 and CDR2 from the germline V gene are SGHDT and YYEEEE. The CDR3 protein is CASSWGLANTYEQYF. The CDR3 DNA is TGTGCCAGCAGCTGGGGACTAGCGAATACCTACGAGCAGTACTTC.

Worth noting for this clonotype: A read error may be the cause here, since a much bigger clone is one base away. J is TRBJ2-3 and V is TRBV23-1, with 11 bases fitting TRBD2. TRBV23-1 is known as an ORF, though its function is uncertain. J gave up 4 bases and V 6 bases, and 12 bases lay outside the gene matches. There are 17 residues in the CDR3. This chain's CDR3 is CASRHLSGLAVPDTQYF. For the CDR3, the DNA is TGCGCCAGCAGACACCTTTCGGGACTAGCGGTTCCAGATACGCAGTATTTT.

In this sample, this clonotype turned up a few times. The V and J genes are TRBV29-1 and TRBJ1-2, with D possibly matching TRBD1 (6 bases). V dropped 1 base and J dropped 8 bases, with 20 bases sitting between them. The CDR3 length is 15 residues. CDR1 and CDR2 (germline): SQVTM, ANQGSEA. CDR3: CSVEGRGAQVKGYTF. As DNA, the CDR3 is TGCAGCGTTGAAGGTCGGGGGGCGCAGGTGAAGGGCTACACCTTC.

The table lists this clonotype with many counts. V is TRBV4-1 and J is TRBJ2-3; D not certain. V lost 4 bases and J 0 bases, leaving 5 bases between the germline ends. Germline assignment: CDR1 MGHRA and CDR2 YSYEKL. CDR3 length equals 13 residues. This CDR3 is CASSPESTDTQYF. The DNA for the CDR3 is TGCGCCAGCAGCCCGGAGAGCACAGATACGCAGTATTTT.

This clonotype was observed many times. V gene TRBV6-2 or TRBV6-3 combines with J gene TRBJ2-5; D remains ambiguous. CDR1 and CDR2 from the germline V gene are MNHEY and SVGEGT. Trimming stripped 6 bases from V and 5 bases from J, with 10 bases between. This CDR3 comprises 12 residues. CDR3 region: CASRGTRETQYF. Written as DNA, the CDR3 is TGTGCCAGCAGGGGAACACGGGAGACCCAGTACTTC.

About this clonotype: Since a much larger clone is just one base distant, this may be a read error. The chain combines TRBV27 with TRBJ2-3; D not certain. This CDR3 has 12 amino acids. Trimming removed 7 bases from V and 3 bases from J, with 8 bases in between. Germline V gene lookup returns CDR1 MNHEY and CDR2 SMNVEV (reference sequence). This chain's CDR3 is CASTSITDTQYF. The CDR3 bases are TGTGCCAGCACTTCCATTACAGATACGCAGTATTTT.

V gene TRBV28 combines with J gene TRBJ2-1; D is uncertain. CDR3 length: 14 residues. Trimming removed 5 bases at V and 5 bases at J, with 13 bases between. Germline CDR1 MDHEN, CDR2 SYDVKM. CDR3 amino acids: CASSGHGKNNEQFF. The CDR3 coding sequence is TGTGCCAGCAGTGGGCACGGAAAGAACAATGAGCAGTTCTTC.

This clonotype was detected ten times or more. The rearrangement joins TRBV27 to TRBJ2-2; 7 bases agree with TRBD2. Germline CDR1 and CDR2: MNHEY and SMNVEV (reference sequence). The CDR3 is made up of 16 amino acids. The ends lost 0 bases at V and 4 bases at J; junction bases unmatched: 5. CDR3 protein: CASSLSSGRSTGELFF. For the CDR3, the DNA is TGTGCCAGCAGTTTATCGTCCGGGAGGTCCACCGGGGAGCTGTTTTTT.

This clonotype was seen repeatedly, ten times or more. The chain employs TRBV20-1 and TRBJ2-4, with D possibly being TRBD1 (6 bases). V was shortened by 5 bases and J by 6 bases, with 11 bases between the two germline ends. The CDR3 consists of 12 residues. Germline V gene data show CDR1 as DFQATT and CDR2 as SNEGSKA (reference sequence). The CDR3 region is CSAEQGRNIQYF. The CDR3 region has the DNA TGCAGTGCTGAACAGGGTAGAAACATTCAGTACTTC.

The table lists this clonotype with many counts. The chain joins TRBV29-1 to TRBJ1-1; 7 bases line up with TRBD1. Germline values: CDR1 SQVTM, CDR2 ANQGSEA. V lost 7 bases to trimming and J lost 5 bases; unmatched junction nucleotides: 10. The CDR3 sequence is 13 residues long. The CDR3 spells CSGWPGGETEAFF. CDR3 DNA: TGCAGCGGCTGGCCAGGGGGGGAAACTGAAGCTTTCTTT.

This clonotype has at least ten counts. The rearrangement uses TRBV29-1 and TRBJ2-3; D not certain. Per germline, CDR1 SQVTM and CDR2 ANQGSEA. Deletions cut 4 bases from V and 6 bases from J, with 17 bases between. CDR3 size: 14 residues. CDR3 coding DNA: TGCAGCGTTGTGGCTTTAGGGTTCGTGGATACGCAGTATTTT. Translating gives CSVVALGFVDTQYF.

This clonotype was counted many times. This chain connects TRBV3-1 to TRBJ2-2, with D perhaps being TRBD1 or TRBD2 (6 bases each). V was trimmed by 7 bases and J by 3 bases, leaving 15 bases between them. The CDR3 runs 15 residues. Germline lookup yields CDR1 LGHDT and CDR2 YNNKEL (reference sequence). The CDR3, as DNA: TGTGCCAGCAAACACTACAGGGAGGACACCGGGGAGCTGTTTTTT. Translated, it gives CASKHYREDTGELFF.

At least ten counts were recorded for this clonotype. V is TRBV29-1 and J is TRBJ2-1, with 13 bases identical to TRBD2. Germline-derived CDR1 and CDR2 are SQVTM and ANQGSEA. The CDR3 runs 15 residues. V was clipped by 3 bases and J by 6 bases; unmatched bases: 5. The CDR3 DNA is TGCAGCGTTGAGGGGACTAGCGGGAAGCCCAATGAGCAGTTCTTC. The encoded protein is CSVEGTSGKPNEQFF.

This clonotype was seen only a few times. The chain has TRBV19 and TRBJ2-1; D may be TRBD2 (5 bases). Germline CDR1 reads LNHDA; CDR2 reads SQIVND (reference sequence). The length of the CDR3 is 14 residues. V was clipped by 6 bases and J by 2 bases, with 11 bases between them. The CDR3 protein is CASSWTYTYNEQFF. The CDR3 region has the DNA TGTGCCAGTAGCTGGACTTACACCTACAATGAGCAGTTCTTC.

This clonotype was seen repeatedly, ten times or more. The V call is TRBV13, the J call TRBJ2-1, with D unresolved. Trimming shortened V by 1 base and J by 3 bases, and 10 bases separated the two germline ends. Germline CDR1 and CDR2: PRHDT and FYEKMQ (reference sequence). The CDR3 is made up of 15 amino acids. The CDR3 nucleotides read TGTGCCAGCAGCTTAGTCGGCTCAATCTACAATGAGCAGTTCTTC. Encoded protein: CASSLVGSIYNEQFF.

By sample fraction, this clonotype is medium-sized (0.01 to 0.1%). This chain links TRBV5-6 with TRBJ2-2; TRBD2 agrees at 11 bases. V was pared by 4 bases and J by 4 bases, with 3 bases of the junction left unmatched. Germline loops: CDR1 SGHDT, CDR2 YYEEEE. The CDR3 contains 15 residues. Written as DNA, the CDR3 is TGTGCCAGCAGCCCTGGACTAGCGGGCACCGGGGAGCTGTTTTTT. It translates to CASSPGLAGTGELFF.

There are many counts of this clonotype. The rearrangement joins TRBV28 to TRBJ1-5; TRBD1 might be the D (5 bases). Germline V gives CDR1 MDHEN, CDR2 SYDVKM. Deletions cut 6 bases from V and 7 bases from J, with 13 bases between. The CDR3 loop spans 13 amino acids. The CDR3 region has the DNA TGTGCCAGCAGCAACCCGGGGGGGCAGCCCCAGCATTTT. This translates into CASSNPGGQPQHF.

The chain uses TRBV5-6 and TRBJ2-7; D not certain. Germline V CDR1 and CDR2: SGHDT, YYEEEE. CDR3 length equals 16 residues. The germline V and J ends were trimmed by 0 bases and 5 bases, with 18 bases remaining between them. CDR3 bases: TGTGCCAGCAGCTTGGAGTCGGGTGAGCACCTTAACGAGCAGTACTTC. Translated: CASSLESGEHLNEQYF.

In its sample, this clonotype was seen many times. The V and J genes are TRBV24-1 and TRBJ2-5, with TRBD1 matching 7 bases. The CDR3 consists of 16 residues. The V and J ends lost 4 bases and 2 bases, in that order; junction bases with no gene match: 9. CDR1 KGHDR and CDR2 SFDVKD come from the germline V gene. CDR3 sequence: CATSDSDRAFQETQYF. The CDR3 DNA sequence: TGTGCCACCAGTGACTCAGACAGGGCGTTTCAAGAGACCCAGTACTTC.

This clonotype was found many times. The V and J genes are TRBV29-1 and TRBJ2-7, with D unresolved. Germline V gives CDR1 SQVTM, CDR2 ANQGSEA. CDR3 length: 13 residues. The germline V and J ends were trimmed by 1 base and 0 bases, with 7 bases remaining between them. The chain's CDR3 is CSVEALSSYEQYF. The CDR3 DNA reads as TGCAGCGTTGAAGCCCTCAGCTCCTACGAGCAGTACTTC.

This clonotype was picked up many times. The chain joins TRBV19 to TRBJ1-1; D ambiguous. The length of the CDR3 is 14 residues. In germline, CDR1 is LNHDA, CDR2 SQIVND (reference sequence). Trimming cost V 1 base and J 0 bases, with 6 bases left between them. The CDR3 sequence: CASSIAEMNTEAFF. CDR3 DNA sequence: TGTGCCAGTAGTATAGCGGAAATGAACACTGAAGCTTTCTTT. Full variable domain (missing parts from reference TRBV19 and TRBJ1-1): DGGITQSPKYLFRKEGQNVTLSCEQNLNHDAMYWYRQDPGQGLRLIYYSQIVNDFQKGDIAEGYSVSREKKESFPLTVTSAQKNPTAFYLCASSIAEMNTEAFFGQGTRLTVV.